This T cell receptor beta chain was captured by sequencing in a study of T cell changes during pregnancy in multiple sclerosis. Here immunoSEQ multiplex PCR was the method, and the copy in TCRdb shows in-frame clones only, minus some. The table has some 63,000 clones, 75% to 95% seen once. CDR1 is SGHTA, CDR2 FQGNSA, per germline. This CDR3 region has 15 residues. The V end was cut by 3 bases, the J end by 5 bases, with 13 bases between. The clonotype comes from a female donor with multiple sclerosis, enrolled in a pregnancy study. This sequence joins TRBV7-2 and TRBJ1-4, with D hard to call. This specimen was peripheral blood, taken before pregnancy. CDR3 protein: CASSFRLSQNEKLFF. The DNA of the CDR3 is TGTGCCAGCAGCTTTAGACTCAGCCAGAATGAAAAACTGTTTTTT.